Listed below are T cell receptor beta chains from one sample, sequenced in a study of memory CD4+ T cells and cytomegalovirus serostatus. Sequencing was performed with immunoSEQ multiplex PCR; in TCRdb, only in-frame clones are kept and a portion is missing. The top ten hold roughly 5% of the sample, which has some 35,000 clones, 79% seen once. The sequencing sample was made of memory CD4+ T cells from blood. The receptors originated from an adult in good health and CMV-seropositive. Each CDR3 is given with its conserved first and last residue. D genes are given only for firm matches. Clone size appears in some rows only: once, few, many, or a class for an expanded clone.

len: 15
v_gene: TRBV28
abundance: -
j_gene: TRBJ1-1
d_gene: TRBD1
CDR3aa: CASRPGQAQNTEAFF
CDR3nt: TGTGCCAGCAGACCGGGACAGGCCCAGAACACTGAAGCTTTCTTT

len: 15
v_gene: TRBV6-6
abundance: -
j_gene: TRBJ1-6
d_gene: -
CDR3aa: CASSYMGANNSPLHF
CDR3nt: TGTGCCAGCAGTTACATGGGAGCTAATAATTCACCCCTCCACTTT

len: 15
v_gene: TRBV7-3
abundance: -
j_gene: TRBJ2-1
d_gene: TRBD2
CDR3aa: CASSETSGNNNEQFF
CDR3nt: TGTGCCAGCAGCGAGACTAGCGGGAACAACAATGAGCAGTTCTTC

len: 14
v_gene: TRBV7-2
abundance: few
j_gene: TRBJ1-6
d_gene: TRBD1
CDR3aa: CASSFGQAGSPLHF
CDR3nt: TGTGCCAGCAGCTTCGGACAGGCGGGATCACCCCTCCACTTT

len: 12
v_gene: TRBV5-4
abundance: -
j_gene: TRBJ2-3
d_gene: -
CDR3aa: CASSFRTDTQYF
CDR3nt: TGTGCCAGCAGCTTTCGGACAGATACGCAGTATTTT

len: 13
v_gene: TRBV7-2
abundance: -
j_gene: TRBJ1-1
d_gene: -
CDR3aa: CASSLARGTEAFF
CDR3nt: TGTGCCAGCAGCTTAGCCCGGGGCACTGAAGCTTTCTTT

len: 15
v_gene: TRBV27
abundance: -
j_gene: TRBJ2-1
d_gene: TRBD1
CDR3aa: CASSFRQGAHNEQFF
CDR3nt: TGTGCCAGCAGTTTCCGACAGGGGGCGCACAATGAGCAGTTCTTC

len: 14
v_gene: TRBV11-2
abundance: -
j_gene: TRBJ1-6
d_gene: -
CDR3aa: CASSLVGANSPLHF
CDR3nt: TGTGCCAGCAGCTTAGTAGGGGCAAATTCACCCCTCCACTTT

len: 12
v_gene: TRBV7-4
abundance: -
j_gene: TRBJ1-6
d_gene: -
CDR3aa: CASSLVDQGLHF
CDR3nt: TGTGCCAGCAGCTTAGTAGACCAGGGCCTCCACTTT

len: 14
v_gene: TRBV19
abundance: -
j_gene: TRBJ2-7
d_gene: -
CDR3aa: CASSTARLPYEQYF
CDR3nt: TGTGCCAGTAGTACCGCGAGGTTGCCCTACGAGCAGTACTTC

len: 18
v_gene: TRBV4-1
abundance: once
j_gene: TRBJ1-4
d_gene: -
CDR3aa: CASSSRRTVRGTNEKLFF
CDR3nt: TGCGCCAGCAGCTCCCGCCGGACGGTCCGGGGTACTAATGAAAAACTGTTTTTT

len: 15
v_gene: TRBV9
abundance: few
j_gene: TRBJ1-6
d_gene: TRBD1
CDR3aa: CASSVGTGLNSPLHF
CDR3nt: TGTGCCAGCAGCGTAGGGACAGGACTTAATTCACCCCTCCACTTT

len: 15
v_gene: TRBV5-6
abundance: -
j_gene: TRBJ1-2
d_gene: -
CDR3aa: CASSLGRDRVYGYTF
CDR3nt: TGTGCCAGCAGCTTGGGCCGGGACCGAGTCTATGGCTACACCTTC

len: 17
v_gene: TRBV5-5
abundance: -
j_gene: TRBJ2-2
d_gene: TRBD2
CDR3aa: CASSPPRLAGGTGELFF
CDR3nt: TGTGCCAGCAGCCCGCCCCGACTAGCGGGGGGAACCGGGGAGCTGTTTTTT

len: 14
v_gene: TRBV11-3
abundance: -
j_gene: TRBJ2-7
d_gene: TRBD1
CDR3aa: CASSLEGDSHEQYF
CDR3nt: TGTGCCAGCAGCTTAGAGGGGGACAGCCACGAGCAGTACTTC

len: 16
v_gene: TRBV28
abundance: once
j_gene: TRBJ1-1
d_gene: -
CDR3aa: CASSLNLGKGNTEAFF
CDR3nt: TGTGCCAGCAGTTTAAATCTGGGTAAGGGGAACACTGAAGCTTTCTTT

len: 13
v_gene: TRBV6-5
abundance: -
j_gene: TRBJ2-1
d_gene: -
CDR3aa: CASRTPSYNEQFF
CDR3nt: TGTGCCAGCCGTACACCCTCCTACAATGAGCAGTTCTTC

len: 13
v_gene: TRBV7-8
abundance: -
j_gene: TRBJ1-2
d_gene: -
CDR3aa: CASSFRRGHGYTF
CDR3nt: TGTGCCAGCAGCTTCCGAAGGGGTCATGGCTACACCTTC

len: 13
v_gene: TRBV9
abundance: -
j_gene: TRBJ2-5
d_gene: -
CDR3aa: CASSVGQDGTQYF
CDR3nt: TGTGCCAGCAGCGTAGGTCAAGATGGGACCCAGTACTTC

len: 14
v_gene: TRBV5-4
abundance: -
j_gene: TRBJ2-5
d_gene: TRBD2
CDR3aa: CASSEREGGETQYF
CDR3nt: TGTGCCAGCAGCGAACGGGAGGGCGGGGAGACCCAGTACTTC

len: 18
v_gene: TRBV9
abundance: -
j_gene: TRBJ2-5
d_gene: -
CDR3aa: CASSPPRRASDLRETQYF
CDR3nt: TGTGCCAGCAGCCCACCGCGGAGGGCGAGTGATCTCAGAGAGACCCAGTACTTC

len: 16
v_gene: TRBV21-1
abundance: -
j_gene: TRBJ2-5
d_gene: -
CDR3aa: CASRNRGGVPSETQYF
CDR3nt: TGTGCCAGCCGCAACCGGGGGGGCGTTCCCTCAGAGACCCAGTACTTC

len: 16
v_gene: TRBV6-1
abundance: few
j_gene: TRBJ2-7
d_gene: TRBD1
CDR3aa: CASSEATGTGGREQYF
CDR3nt: TGTGCCAGCAGTGAAGCGACCGGGACAGGGGGCCGCGAGCAGTACTTC

len: 13
v_gene: TRBV6-5
abundance: -
j_gene: TRBJ2-2
d_gene: -
CDR3aa: CASRVMDTGELFF
CDR3nt: TGTGCCAGCAGAGTTATGGACACCGGGGAGCTGTTTTTT

len: 12
v_gene: TRBV5-1
abundance: -
j_gene: TRBJ2-1
d_gene: -
CDR3aa: CASSHEVNEQFF
CDR3nt: TGCGCCAGCAGCCACGAGGTCAATGAGCAGTTCTTC

len: 13
v_gene: TRBV19
abundance: -
j_gene: TRBJ1-5
d_gene: TRBD1
CDR3aa: CASSTGRNQPQHF
CDR3nt: TGTGCCAGCTCGACAGGGCGCAATCAGCCCCAGCATTTT

len: 16
v_gene: TRBV19
abundance: -
j_gene: TRBJ2-3
d_gene: -
CDR3aa: CASRSGDFHSTDTQYF
CDR3nt: TGTGCCAGTAGGAGTGGGGACTTCCATAGCACAGATACGCAGTATTTT

len: 17
v_gene: TRBV5-4
abundance: once
j_gene: TRBJ2-2
d_gene: TRBD2
CDR3aa: CASSLASSGGDAGELFF
CDR3nt: TGTGCCAGCAGCTTGGCCTCAAGCGGGGGTGACGCCGGGGAGCTGTTTTTT

len: 13
v_gene: TRBV5-4
abundance: -
j_gene: TRBJ2-2
d_gene: -
CDR3aa: CASKEGNTGELFF
CDR3nt: TGTGCCAGCAAAGAAGGGAACACCGGGGAGCTGTTTTTT

len: 14
v_gene: TRBV19
abundance: -
j_gene: TRBJ1-3
d_gene: -
CDR3aa: CASSAQSSGNTIYF
CDR3nt: TGTGCCAGTAGCGCCCAGTCCTCTGGAAACACCATATATTTT

len: 13
v_gene: TRBV4-1
abundance: -
j_gene: TRBJ2-3
d_gene: -
CDR3aa: CASSQGYRDTQYF
CDR3nt: TGCGCCAGCAGCCAAGGGTATAGGGATACGCAGTATTTT